This T cell receptor beta chain was found in a study of blood T cell repertoires in COVID-19. Some clones are missing from TCRdb's copy, which holds only in-frame ones; the method was immunoSEQ multiplex PCR. Among around 210,000 clones listed, approximately 85% were seen once. Germline trimming cut 6 bases from V and 3 bases from J; bases unmatched to any gene: 5. This CDR3 has 13 amino acids. Per germline, CDR1 MNHEY and CDR2 SVGAGI. Seattle participants joined during active infection and were tracked over time. This chain uses TRBV6-5 with TRBJ2-7, with TRBD1 matching over 7 bases. This receptor was taken from a man aged 45-60 years with COVID-19, enrolled during active disease. Sequenced input: peripheral blood. The DNA for the CDR3 is TGTGCCAGCAGCCTAGGGACAGTCTACGAGCAGTACTTC. Encoded protein: CASSLGTVYEQYF.